Sequencing of this TCR beta chain was carried out in a study of blood T cell repertoires in COVID-19. TCRdb's copy holds only in-frame clones and misses some; the assay was immunoSEQ multiplex PCR. The top ten hold 14% of the sample, which has 40,000 to 65,000 clones, approximately 84% seen once. The sample holds a few counts of this clone. The V and J ends lost 0 bases and 0 bases respectively, with 15 bases between them. The CDR3 length is 18 residues. Looked up from germline, CDR1 is SEHNR and CDR2 is FQNEAQ (reference sequence). The source is a human donor in a cohort sampled during active COVID-19. The genes are TRBV7-9 and TRBJ1-3; D is ambiguous. The sample comprised peripheral blood. The CDR3: CASSLAGGGGHSGNTIYF. CDR3 DNA: TGTGCCAGCAGCTTAGCCGGAGGTGGCGGCCACTCTGGAAACACCATATATTTT.